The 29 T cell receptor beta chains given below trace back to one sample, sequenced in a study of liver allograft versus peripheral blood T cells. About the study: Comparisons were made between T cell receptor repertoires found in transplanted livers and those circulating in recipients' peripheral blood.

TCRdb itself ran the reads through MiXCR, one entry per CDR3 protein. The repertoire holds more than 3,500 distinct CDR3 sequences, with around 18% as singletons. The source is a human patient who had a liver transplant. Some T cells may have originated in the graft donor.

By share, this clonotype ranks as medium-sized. The CDR3 nucleotides are TGTGCCAGCAGTACCCTGGGACAGACCAACTATGGCTACACCTTC. This codes for CASSTLGQTNYGYTF. This chain connects TRBV12-3 or TRBV12-4 to TRBJ1-2; 7 bases match TRBD1. There are 15 residues in the CDR3. The trim removed 5 bases at V and 2 bases at J, leaving 8 bases unmatched.

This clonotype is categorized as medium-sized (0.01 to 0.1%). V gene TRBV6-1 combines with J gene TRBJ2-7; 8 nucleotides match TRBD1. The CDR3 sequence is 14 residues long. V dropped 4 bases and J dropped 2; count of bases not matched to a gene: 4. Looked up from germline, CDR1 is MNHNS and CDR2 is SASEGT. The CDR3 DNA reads TGTGCCAGCAGTGCCGGGACAGGCCCCTACGAGCAGTACTTC. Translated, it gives CASSAGTGPYEQYF.

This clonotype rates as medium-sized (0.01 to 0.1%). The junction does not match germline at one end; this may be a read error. CDR3 sequence (DNA): TGTGCCAGCACCTTGACCGGGGGAAACACCATATATTTT. It codes for CASTLTGGNTIYF. The V gene is TRBV5-6, the J gene TRBJ1-3; D gene unclear. Germline CDR1 SGHDT, CDR2 YYEEEE. The CDR3 spans 13 residues.

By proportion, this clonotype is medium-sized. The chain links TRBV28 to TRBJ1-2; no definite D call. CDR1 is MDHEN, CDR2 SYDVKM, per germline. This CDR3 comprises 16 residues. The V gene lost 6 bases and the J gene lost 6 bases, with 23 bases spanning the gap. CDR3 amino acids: CASRYLVEGNGDGYTF. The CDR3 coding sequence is TGTGCCAGCAGATATTTAGTGGAAGGGAATGGCGATGGCTACACCTTC.

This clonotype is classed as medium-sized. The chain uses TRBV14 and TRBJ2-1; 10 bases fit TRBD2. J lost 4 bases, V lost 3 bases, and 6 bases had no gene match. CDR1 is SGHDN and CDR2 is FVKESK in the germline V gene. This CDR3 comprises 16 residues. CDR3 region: CASSQASGGLYNEQFF. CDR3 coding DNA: TGTGCCAGCAGCCAGGCTAGCGGGGGTCTTTACAATGAGCAGTTCTTC.

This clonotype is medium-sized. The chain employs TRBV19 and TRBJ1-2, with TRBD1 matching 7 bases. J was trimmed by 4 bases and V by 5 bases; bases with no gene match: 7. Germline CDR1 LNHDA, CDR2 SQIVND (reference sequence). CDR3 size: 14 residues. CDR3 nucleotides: TGTGCCAGTAGTGACACAGGGGACCGCTATGGCTACACCTTC. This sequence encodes CASSDTGDRYGYTF. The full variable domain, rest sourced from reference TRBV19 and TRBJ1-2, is DGGITQSPKYLFRKEGQNVTLSCEQNLNHDAMYWYRQDPGQGLRLIYYSQIVNDFQKGDIAEGYSVSREKKESFPLTVTSAQKNPTAFYLCASSDTGDRYGYTFGSGTRLTVV.

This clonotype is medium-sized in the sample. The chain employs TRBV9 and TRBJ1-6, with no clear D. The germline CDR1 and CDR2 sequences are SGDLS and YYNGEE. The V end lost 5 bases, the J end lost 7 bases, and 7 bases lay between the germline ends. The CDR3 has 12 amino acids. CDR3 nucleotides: TGTGCCAGCAGAACGGACAATTCACCCCTCCACTTT. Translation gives CASRTDNSPLHF.

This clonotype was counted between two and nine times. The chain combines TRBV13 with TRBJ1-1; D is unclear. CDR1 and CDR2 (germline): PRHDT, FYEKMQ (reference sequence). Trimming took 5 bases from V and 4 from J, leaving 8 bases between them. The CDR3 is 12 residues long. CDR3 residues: CASSPLGTEAFF. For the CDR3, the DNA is TGTGCCAGCAGCCCGCTGGGCACTGAAGCTTTCTTT.

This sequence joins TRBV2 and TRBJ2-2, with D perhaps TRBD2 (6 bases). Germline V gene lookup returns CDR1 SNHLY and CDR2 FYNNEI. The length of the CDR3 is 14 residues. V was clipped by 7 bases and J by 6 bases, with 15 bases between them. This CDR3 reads CASTRGEVAGELFF. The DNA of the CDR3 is TGTGCCAGCACTCGAGGGGAGGTAGCCGGGGAGCTGTTTTTT.

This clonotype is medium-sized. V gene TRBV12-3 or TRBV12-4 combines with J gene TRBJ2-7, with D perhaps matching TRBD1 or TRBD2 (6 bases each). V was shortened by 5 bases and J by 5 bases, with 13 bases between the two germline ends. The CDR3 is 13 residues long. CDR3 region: CASSPRGEDEQYF. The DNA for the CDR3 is TGTGCCAGCAGTCCAAGGGGGGAGGACGAGCAGTACTTC.

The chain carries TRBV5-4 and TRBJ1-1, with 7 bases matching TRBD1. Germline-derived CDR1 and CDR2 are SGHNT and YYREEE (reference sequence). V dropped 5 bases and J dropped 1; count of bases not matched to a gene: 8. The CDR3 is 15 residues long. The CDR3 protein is CASSLLQGTNTEAFF. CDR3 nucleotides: TGTGCCAGCAGTCTCTTACAGGGGACGAACACTGAAGCTTTCTTT.

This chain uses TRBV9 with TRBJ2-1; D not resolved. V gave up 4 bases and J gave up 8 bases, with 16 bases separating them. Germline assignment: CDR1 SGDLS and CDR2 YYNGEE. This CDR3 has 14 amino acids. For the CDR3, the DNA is TGTGCCAGCAGCTCCAAGGGTAGAGACGATGAGCAGTTCTTC. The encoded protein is CASSSKGRDDEQFF.

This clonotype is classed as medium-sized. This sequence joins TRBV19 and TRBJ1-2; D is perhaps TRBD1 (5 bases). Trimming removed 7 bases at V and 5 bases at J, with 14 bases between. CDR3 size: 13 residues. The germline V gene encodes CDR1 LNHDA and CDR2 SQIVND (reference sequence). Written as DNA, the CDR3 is TGTGCCAGTACCAAGGGGCTTAGTTATGGCTACACCTTC. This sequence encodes CASTKGLSYGYTF.

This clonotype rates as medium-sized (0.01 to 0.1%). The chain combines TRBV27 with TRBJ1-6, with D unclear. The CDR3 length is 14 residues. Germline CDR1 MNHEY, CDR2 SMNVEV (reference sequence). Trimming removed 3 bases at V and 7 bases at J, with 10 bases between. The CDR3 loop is CASSFREGNSPLHF. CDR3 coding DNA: TGTGCCAGCAGTTTTAGGGAAGGAAATTCACCCCTCCACTTT.

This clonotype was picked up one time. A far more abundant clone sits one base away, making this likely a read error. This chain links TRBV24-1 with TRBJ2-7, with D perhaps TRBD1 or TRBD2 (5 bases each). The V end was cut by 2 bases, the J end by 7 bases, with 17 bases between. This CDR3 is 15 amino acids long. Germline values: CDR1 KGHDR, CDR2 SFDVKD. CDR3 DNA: TGTGCCACCAGTGATTGGGGGAGTTCCTACAATGAGCAGTACTTC. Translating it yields CATSDWGSSYNEQYF.

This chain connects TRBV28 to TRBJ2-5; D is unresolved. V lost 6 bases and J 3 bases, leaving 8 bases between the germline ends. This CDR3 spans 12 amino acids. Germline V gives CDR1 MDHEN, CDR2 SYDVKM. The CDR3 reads CASSSPKETQYF. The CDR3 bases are TGTGCCAGCAGCTCACCGAAAGAGACCCAGTACTTC. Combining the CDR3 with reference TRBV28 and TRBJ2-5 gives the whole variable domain DVKVTQSSRYLVKRTGEKVFLECVQDMDHENMFWYRQDPGLGLRLIYFSYDVKMKEKGDIPEGYSVSREKKERFSLILESASTNQTSMYLCASSSPKETQYFGPGTRLLVL.

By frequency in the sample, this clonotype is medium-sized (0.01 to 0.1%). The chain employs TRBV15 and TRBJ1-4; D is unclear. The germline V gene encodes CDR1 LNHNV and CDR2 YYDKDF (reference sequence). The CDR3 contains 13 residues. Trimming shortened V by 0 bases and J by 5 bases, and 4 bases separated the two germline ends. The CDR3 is CATSRDSNEKLFF. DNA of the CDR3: TGTGCCACCAGCAGAGATTCCAATGAAAAACTGTTTTTT. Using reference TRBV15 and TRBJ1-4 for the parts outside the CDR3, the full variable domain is DAMVIQNPRYQVTQFGKPVTLSCSQTLNHNVMYWYQQKSSQAPKLLFHYYDKDFNNEADTPDNFQSRRPNTSFCFLDIRSPGLGDTAMYLCATSRDSNEKLFFGSGTQLSVL.

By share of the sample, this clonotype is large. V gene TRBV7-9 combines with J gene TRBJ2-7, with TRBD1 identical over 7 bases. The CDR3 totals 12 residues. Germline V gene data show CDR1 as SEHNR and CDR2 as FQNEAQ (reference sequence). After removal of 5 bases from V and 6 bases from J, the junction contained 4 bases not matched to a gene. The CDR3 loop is CASSGQASEQYF. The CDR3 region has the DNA TGTGCCAGCAGCGGACAGGCAAGCGAGCAGTACTTC.

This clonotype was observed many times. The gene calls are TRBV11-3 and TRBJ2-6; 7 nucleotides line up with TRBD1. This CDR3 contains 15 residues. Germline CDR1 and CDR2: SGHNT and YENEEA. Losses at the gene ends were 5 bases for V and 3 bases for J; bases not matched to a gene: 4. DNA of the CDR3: TGTGCCAGCAGCCACAGGGGCGGTGGGGCCAACGTCCTGACTTTC. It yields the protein CASSHRGGGANVLTF.

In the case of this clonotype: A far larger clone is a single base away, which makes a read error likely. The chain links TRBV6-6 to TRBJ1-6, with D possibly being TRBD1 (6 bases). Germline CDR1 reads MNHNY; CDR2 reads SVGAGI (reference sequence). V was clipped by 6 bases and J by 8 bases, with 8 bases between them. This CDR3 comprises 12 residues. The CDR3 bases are TGTGCCAGCAGCTCAGGGGATTCACCCCTCCACTTT. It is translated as CASSSGDSPLHF.

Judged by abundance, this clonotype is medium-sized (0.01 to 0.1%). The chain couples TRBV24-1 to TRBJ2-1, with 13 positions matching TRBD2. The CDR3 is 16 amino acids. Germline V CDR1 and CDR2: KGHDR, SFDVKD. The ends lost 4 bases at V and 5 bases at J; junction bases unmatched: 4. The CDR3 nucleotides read TGTGCCACCAGTGACTCGGGACTAGCGGGAAACAATGAGCAGTTCTTC. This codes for CATSDSGLAGNNEQFF.

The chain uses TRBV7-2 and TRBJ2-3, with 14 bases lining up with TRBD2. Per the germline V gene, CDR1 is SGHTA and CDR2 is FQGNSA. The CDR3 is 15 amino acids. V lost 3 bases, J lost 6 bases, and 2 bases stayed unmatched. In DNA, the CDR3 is TGTGCCAGCAGCTTGAGACTAGCGGGAGGGGATACGCAGTATTTT. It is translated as CASSLRLAGGDTQYF.

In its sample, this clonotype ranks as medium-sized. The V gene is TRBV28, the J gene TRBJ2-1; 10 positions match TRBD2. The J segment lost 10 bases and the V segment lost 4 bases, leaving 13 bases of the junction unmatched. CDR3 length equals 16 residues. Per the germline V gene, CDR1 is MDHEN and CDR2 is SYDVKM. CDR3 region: CASSSQIAGGPREQFF. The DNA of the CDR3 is TGTGCCAGCAGTTCCCAGATAGCGGGGGGCCCTAGGGAGCAGTTCTTC.

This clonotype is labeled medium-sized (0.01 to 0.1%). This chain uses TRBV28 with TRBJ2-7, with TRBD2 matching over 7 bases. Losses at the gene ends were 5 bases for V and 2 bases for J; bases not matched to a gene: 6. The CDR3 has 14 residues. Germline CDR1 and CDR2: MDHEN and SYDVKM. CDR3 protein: CASSLAETAYEQYF. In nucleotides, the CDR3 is TGTGCCAGCAGTCTAGCGGAAACGGCCTACGAGCAGTACTTC. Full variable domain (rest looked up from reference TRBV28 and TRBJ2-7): DVKVTQSSRYLVKRTGEKVFLECVQDMDHENMFWYRQDPGLGLRLIYFSYDVKMKEKGDIPEGYSVSREKKERFSLILESASTNQTSMYLCASSLAETAYEQYFGPGTRLTVT.

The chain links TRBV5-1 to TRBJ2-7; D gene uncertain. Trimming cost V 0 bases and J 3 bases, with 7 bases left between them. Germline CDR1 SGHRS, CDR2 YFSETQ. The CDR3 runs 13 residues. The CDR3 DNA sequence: TGCGCCAGCAGCTTGGAAGGATTCTACGAGCAGTACTTC. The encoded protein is CASSLEGFYEQYF.

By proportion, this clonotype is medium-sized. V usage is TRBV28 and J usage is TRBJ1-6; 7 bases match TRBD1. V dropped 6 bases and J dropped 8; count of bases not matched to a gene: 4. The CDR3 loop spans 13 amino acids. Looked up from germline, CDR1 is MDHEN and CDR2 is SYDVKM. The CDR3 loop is CASRQGPDSPLHF. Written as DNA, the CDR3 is TGTGCCAGCAGACAGGGGCCCGATTCACCCCTCCACTTT.

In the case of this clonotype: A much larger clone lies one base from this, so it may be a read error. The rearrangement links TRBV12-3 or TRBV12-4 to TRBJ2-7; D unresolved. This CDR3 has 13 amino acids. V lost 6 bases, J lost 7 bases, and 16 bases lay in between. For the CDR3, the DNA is TGTGCCAGCAGCGTTCTTACGGCCCATGAGCAGTACTTC. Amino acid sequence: CASSVLTAHEQYF.

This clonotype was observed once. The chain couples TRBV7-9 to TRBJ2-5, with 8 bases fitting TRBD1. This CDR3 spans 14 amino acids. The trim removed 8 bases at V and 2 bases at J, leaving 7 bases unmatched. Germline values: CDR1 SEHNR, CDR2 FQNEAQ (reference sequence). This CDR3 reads CASHTGGLQETQYF. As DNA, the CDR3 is TGTGCCAGCCATACAGGGGGACTTCAAGAGACCCAGTACTTC.

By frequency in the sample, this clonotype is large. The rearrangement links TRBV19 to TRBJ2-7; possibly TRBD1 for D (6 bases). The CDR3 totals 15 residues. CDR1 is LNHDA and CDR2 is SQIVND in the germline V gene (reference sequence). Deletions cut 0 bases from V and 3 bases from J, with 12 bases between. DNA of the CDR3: TGTGCCAGTAGTATAGATCAGGGGCCCTACTACGAGCAGTACTTC. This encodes CASSIDQGPYYEQYF.